This T cell receptor (beta chain) was recovered during a study of molecular identifiers for immune sequencing clone quantification. Of note for this clonotype: With a much larger clone just one base away, this may be a read error.

Germline CDR1 and CDR2: PRHDT and FYEKMQ (reference sequence). Unmatched junction bases numbered 9, after V lost 5 bases and J lost 6 bases. This CDR3 contains 16 residues. TCRdb processed the PCR reads anew with MiXCR; each CDR3 protein has one entry. The repertoire holds about 36,000 distinct CDR3 sequences, with about 18% as singletons. Sequenced material: naive CD8+ T cells from blood, with Jurkat cell RNA spiked in. Sample subset: FACS-sorted CD8+CD4-CCR7+CD45RA+ naive T cells. The chain is built from TRBV13 and TRBJ2-2; TRBD1 matches at 10 bases. The receptor was isolated from a human donor in good health. Some libraries in this study had Jurkat cell RNA spiked in. CDR3 nucleotides: TGTGCCAGCAGCCACGGGACAGGGGAAAACGCCGGGGAGCTGTTTTTT. Its translation is CASSHGTGENAGELFF.